The 17 T cell receptor beta chains given below trace back to one sample, sequenced in a study of human T cells and chemical hapten exposure. TCRdb used MiXCR to reprocess the RACE reads, holding one entry per CDR3 protein. The table includes over 70,000 distinct CDR3 sequences, around 8.8% detected once. Time point in this sample: patch test 2, 6 weeks after DPC sensitization. Treatment denoted: therapeutic diphenylcyclopropenone sensitization with weekly scalp DPC. The sample here was whole blood, taken in connection with sensitization to the hapten diphenylcyclopropenone (DPC). The receptors were sampled from a woman aged 50 to 60 with alopecia areata. Some clones in this sample may be carry-over from other donors' samples.

This rearrangement joins TRBV2 to TRBJ2-1; TRBD2 matches at 10 bases. Germline V gene sequence: CDR1 SNHLY, CDR2 FYNNEI. CDR3 size: 16 residues. Trimming at V came to 4 bases and at J to 5 bases, leaving 8 bases not matched to a gene. The CDR3 coding sequence is TGTGCCAGCAGTGCCACCCGGACTAGCGGTAACAATGAGCAGTTCTTC. Amino acids: CASSATRTSGNNEQFF.

This clonotype was found a few times. This chain joins TRBV9 and TRBJ1-1; D possibly corresponds to TRBD1 (5 bases). The germline CDR1 and CDR2 sequences are SGDLS and YYNGEE. This CDR3 contains 14 residues. V lost 0 bases, J lost 5 bases, and 11 bases lay in between. CDR3: CASSVDGGGTEAFF. CDR3 DNA: TGTGCCAGCAGCGTAGACGGGGGGGGGACTGAAGCTTTCTTT.

This clonotype was seen ten or more times. The genes are TRBV5-1 and TRBJ1-1; D possibly corresponds to TRBD1 (5 bases). Per germline, CDR1 SGHRS and CDR2 YFSETQ. This CDR3 has 14 amino acids. Trimming cost V 0 bases and J 5 bases, with 11 bases left between them. The CDR3 DNA reads as TGCGCCAGCAGCTTGGTGGAGGGGTGGACTGAAGCTTTCTTT. It codes for CASSLVEGWTEAFF.

This clonotype came up a few times. The chain has TRBV4-3 and TRBJ2-7, with D tentatively TRBD2 (7 bases). The germline gives CDR1 LGHNA, CDR2 YSLEER. The length of the CDR3 is 15 residues. With 0 bases removed from V and 4 bases from J, the gap between germline ends came to 13 bases. The CDR3 bases are TGCGCCAGCAGCCAAGATCGGGGGGCGATTTACGAGCAGTACTTC. Protein product: CASSQDRGAIYEQYF.

In its sample, this clonotype was seen a few times. CDR3: CAIGQNYGYTF. CDR3 DNA: TGTGCCATAGGACAGAACTATGGCTACACCTTC. The V and J genes are TRBV10-3 and TRBJ1-2, with D tentatively TRBD1 (6 bases). The CDR3 contains 11 residues. V was clipped by 9 bases and J by 2 bases, with 7 bases between them. The germline V gene has CDR1 ENHRY and CDR2 SYGVKD.

The chain recombines TRBV28 with TRBJ2-5; TRBD1 matches at 7 bases. Germline values: CDR1 MDHEN, CDR2 SYDVKM. The V and J ends lost 2 bases and 1 base, in that order; junction bases with no gene match: 10. This CDR3 contains 17 residues. This CDR3 is CASSLPSQGHPQETQYF. The CDR3 DNA reads TGTGCCAGCAGTTTACCTTCACAGGGGCATCCCCAAGAGACCCAGTACTTC.

This sequence joins TRBV7-8 and TRBJ2-5; a weak D match, TRBD2 (7 bases). The CDR3 is made up of 14 amino acids. V was cut by 1 base and J by 5 bases, with 11 bases left in between. Germline CDR1 and CDR2: SGHVS and FQNEAQ. The CDR3 coding sequence is TGTGCCAGCAGCTTAGTGGGGGGGCCGGAGACCCAGTACTTC. This codes for CASSLVGGPETQYF.

This clonotype was counted many times. V usage is TRBV25-1 and J usage is TRBJ2-3; D remains ambiguous. Germline values: CDR1 MGHDK, CDR2 SYGVNS. V lost 7 bases and J 2 bases, leaving 7 bases between the germline ends. The CDR3 loop spans 12 amino acids. The CDR3 loop is CASTPATDTQYF. The CDR3 DNA is TGTGCCAGCACCCCGGCCACAGATACGCAGTATTTT. Filled out from reference TRBV25-1 and TRBJ2-3, the complete variable domain reads EADIYQTPRYLVIGTGKKITLECSQTMGHDKMYWYQQDPGMELHLIHYSYGVNSTEKGDLSSESTVSRIRTEHFPLTLESARPSHTSQYLCASTPATDTQYFGPGTRLTVL.

This clonotype was counted ten times or more. The chain is built from TRBV18 and TRBJ2-3; no clear D gene. Trimming stripped 2 bases from V and 5 bases from J, with 5 bases between. Germline CDR1 KGHSH, CDR2 LQKENI. The CDR3 consists of 12 residues. The CDR3 loop is CASSPTIDTQYF. DNA of the CDR3: TGTGCCAGCTCACCAACGATAGATACGCAGTATTTT.

This chain's CDR3 is CSVAGLGGPPVEQYF. CDR3 DNA: TGCAGCGTTGCCGGTTTGGGGGGCCCCCCGGTCGAGCAGTACTTC. The chain employs TRBV29-1 and TRBJ2-7, with D tentatively TRBD1 or TRBD2 (6 bases each). The germline V and J ends were trimmed by 4 bases and 6 bases, with 22 bases remaining between them. CDR1 SQVTM and CDR2 ANQGSEA come from the germline V gene. This CDR3 has 15 residues.

This clonotype was seen more than once but under ten times. The chain has TRBV4-1 and TRBJ2-1, with TRBD2 matching over 14 bases. Germline-derived CDR1 and CDR2 are MGHRA and YSYEKL. The CDR3 sequence is 16 residues long. V shed 0 bases, J shed 7 bases, and the junction held 2 bases outside the gene matches. CDR3 amino acids: CASSQEGTSGRNEQFF. CDR3 DNA: TGCGCCAGCAGCCAAGAGGGGACTAGCGGGAGAAATGAGCAGTTCTTC.

The chain joins TRBV3-1 to TRBJ2-5, with D possibly matching TRBD2 (6 bases). Germline V CDR1 and CDR2: LGHDT, YNNKEL (reference sequence). CDR3 length equals 17 residues. With 4 bases removed from V and 1 base from J, the gap between germline ends came to 19 bases. This chain's CDR3 is CASSLGMRDGSQETQYF. The CDR3 nucleotides read TGTGCCAGCAGCCTAGGAATGCGGGATGGTAGCCAAGAGACCCAGTACTTC.

The chain joins TRBV28 to TRBJ1-5; D unresolved. Germline-derived CDR1 and CDR2 are MDHEN and SYDVKM. The CDR3 is 13 residues long. With 6 bases removed from V and 0 bases from J, the gap between germline ends came to 6 bases. CDR3 protein: CASRPDSNQPQHF. The CDR3 nucleotides read TGTGCCAGCAGACCCGATAGCAATCAGCCCCAGCATTTT.

The chain is built from TRBV2 and TRBJ1-1, with TRBD1 matching over 7 bases. Trimming cost V 6 bases and J 5 bases; bases outside gene matches: 6. The CDR3 loop spans 13 amino acids. CDR1 and CDR2 (germline): SNHLY, FYNNEI. The CDR3 nucleotides read TGTGCCAGCAGCAGGGGGTTGGGGACTGAAGCTTTCTTT. This sequence encodes CASSRGLGTEAFF.

The chain combines TRBV12-3 or TRBV12-4 with TRBJ2-7; D assignment may be TRBD1 or TRBD2 (5 bases each). This CDR3 is built from 12 residues. With 6 bases removed from V and 7 bases from J, the gap between germline ends came to 13 bases. CDR3 DNA sequence: TGTGCCAGCAGCTCCGGGGCGCGGGAGCAGTACTTC. This gives the protein CASSSGAREQYF.

This clonotype was seen a few times. This rearrangement joins TRBV5-1 to TRBJ2-1, with D possibly called TRBD1 or TRBD2 (5 bases each). Looked up from germline, CDR1 is SGHRS and CDR2 is YFSETQ. V was cut by 4 bases and J by 8 bases, with 19 bases left in between. The CDR3 is made up of 15 amino acids. The CDR3 sequence is CASSQDEPGGDEQFF. The CDR3 nucleotides read TGCGCCAGCAGCCAGGACGAACCTGGGGGTGATGAGCAGTTCTTC.

The V gene is TRBV10-3, the J gene TRBJ2-1; the match to TRBD2 covers 12 bases. V was clipped by 11 bases and J by 4 bases; unmatched bases: 15. The CDR3 covers 17 residues. Germline V CDR1 and CDR2: ENHRY, SYGVKD. The CDR3 here is CASGRASGGATYNEQFF. CDR3 sequence (DNA): TGTGCCTCGGGGAGGGCTAGCGGGGGGGCAACGTACAATGAGCAGTTCTTC.